This is a list of T cell receptor beta chains from one sample in a study of T-cell memory formation after mild COVID-19. TCRdb fed the 5' RACE reads into MiXCR, producing one record per CDR3 protein. Found here are about 110,000 distinct CDR3 sequences, roughly a sixth of them singletons; the top ten hold roughly 6%. The sequenced sample was PBMCs or a T cell subset sorted from them (not recorded which). The receptors were gathered from a man between 18 and 35 years old who had mild COVID-19 (a few samples of this study predate the infection). Cell type and time point are not known. Each CDR3 is given with its conserved first and last residue. The order of the fields is CDR3 protein, CDR3 DNA, J gene, V gene, D gene, clone size. The D gene is left open where the match is weak. Rows give clone size only sometimes, using once, few, many, or a class for an expanded clone.

CAISDSNQPQHF,TGTGCCATCAGTGATAGCAATCAGCCCCAGCATTTT,TRBJ1-5,TRBV10-3,-,-
CSATRGARDEQFF,TGCAGTGCTACCAGGGGGGCGCGCGATGAGCAGTTCTTC,TRBJ2-1,TRBV20-1,-,-
CASRSTDTQYF,TGTGCCAGCAGATCCACAGATACGCAGTATTTT,TRBJ2-3,TRBV3-1,-,many
CASSLPAAGPNEKLFF,TGTGCCAGCAGCCTTCCCGCAGCAGGCCCTAATGAAAAACTGTTTTTT,TRBJ1-4,TRBV3-1,-,-
CSVSAQALNTEAFF,TGCAGTGTCTCAGCCCAGGCCCTGAACACTGAAGCTTTCTTT,TRBJ1-1,TRBV20-1,-,-
CSARNPGQGYNEQFF,TGCAGTGCTCGCAACCCGGGACAGGGCTACAATGAGCAGTTCTTC,TRBJ2-1,TRBV20-1,TRBD1,few
CSAKLDTDFNSPLHF,TGCAGTGCTAAACTCGACACCGACTTTAATTCACCCCTCCACTTT,TRBJ1-6,TRBV20-1,-,-
CSATWTGRGSYEQYF,TGCAGTGCCACTTGGACAGGGAGAGGGTCCTACGAGCAGTACTTC,TRBJ2-7,TRBV20-1,TRBD1,-
CSVGSGLRETQYF,TGCAGCGTTGGATCGGGGTTGAGGGAGACCCAGTACTTC,TRBJ2-5,TRBV29-1,-,-
CASSLARTGGAAGTDTQYF,TGCGCCAGCAGCTTGGCGAGGACAGGGGGCGCTGCGGGCACAGATACGCAGTATTTT,TRBJ2-3,TRBV5-1,TRBD1,-
CASSQGRQGGLRNIQYF,TGCGCCAGCAGCCAAGGGCGTCAAGGGGGCTTGAGAAACATTCAGTACTTC,TRBJ2-4,TRBV4-1,TRBD1,-
CASTWGLVRSSGANVLTF,TGCGCCAGCACCTGGGGCCTGGTGCGGAGCTCTGGGGCCAACGTCCTGACTTTC,TRBJ2-6,TRBV5-1,-,-
CASSQGTAGATDTQYF,TGTGCCAGCAGCCAAGGGACAGCGGGGGCCACAGATACGCAGTATTTT,TRBJ2-3,TRBV3-1,TRBD2,few
CASSMTGGEQYF,TGTGCCAGCAGTATGACAGGGGGCGAACAGTACTTC,TRBJ2-7,TRBV12-3/TRBV12-4,TRBD1,-
CASSHPSGGVADTQYF,TGTGCCAGCAGCCATCCGTCCGGGGGCGTAGCAGATACGCAGTATTTT,TRBJ2-3,TRBV7-9,-,few
CASSFGPSTDTQYF,TGTGCCAGCAGCTTTGGACCGAGCACAGATACGCAGTATTTT,TRBJ2-3,TRBV7-9,-,few
CASSFNHYNEQFF,TGTGCCAGCAGTTTTAACCACTACAATGAGCAGTTCTTC,TRBJ2-1,TRBV12-3/TRBV12-4,-,few
CASSGRDKPLGIQYF,TGTGCCAGCAGCGGCCGGGACAAGCCCCTAGGCATTCAGTACTTC,TRBJ2-4,TRBV7-9,-,many
CASSRQRGTDTQYF,TGTGCCAGCAGCCGACAGAGGGGCACAGATACGCAGTATTTT,TRBJ2-3,TRBV2,-,many
CASSQVAGGREAQYF,TGCGCCAGCAGCCAGGTAGCGGGGGGGCGAGAAGCGCAGTATTTT,TRBJ2-3,TRBV4-3,TRBD2,many
CASFGGAANTGELFF,TGTGCCAGCTTTGGAGGGGCAGCGAACACCGGGGAGCTGTTTTTT,TRBJ2-2,TRBV6-5,-,few
CASSQNLGQETQYF,TGTGCCAGCAGCCAGAATCTTGGGCAAGAGACCCAGTACTTC,TRBJ2-5,TRBV4-2,-,many
CASSWEGETQYF,TGCGCCAGCAGCTGGGAGGGGGAGACCCAGTACTTC,TRBJ2-5,TRBV5-1,TRBD2,few
CAISDREGDTQYF,TGTGCCATCAGTGATCGGGAGGGGGATACGCAGTATTTT,TRBJ2-3,TRBV10-3,TRBD2,once
CASSPGTGGFGETQYF,TGCGCCAGCAGTCCCGGGACAGGGGGATTCGGGGAGACCCAGTACTTC,TRBJ2-5,TRBV5-1,TRBD1,-
CASSLETRSGANVLTF,TGCGCCAGCAGCTTGGAAACGCGGTCTGGGGCCAACGTCCTGACTTTC,TRBJ2-6,TRBV5-1,-,few
CASSIQVRGVSSYNEQFF,TGTGCCAGCAGCATACAAGTGCGGGGGGTGAGCTCCTACAATGAGCAGTTCTTC,TRBJ2-1,TRBV7-8,TRBD2,many
CASSYLTSASTDTQYF,TGTGCCAGCAGTTACCTAACTAGCGCTAGCACAGATACGCAGTATTTT,TRBJ2-3,TRBV6-2/TRBV6-3,TRBD2,-
CSARDTGGYDHNEQFF,TGCAGTGCTAGAGATACCGGGGGCTACGACCACAATGAGCAGTTCTTC,TRBJ2-1,TRBV20-1,-,many
CASSLDYGARNEQFF,TGTGCCAGCAGCTTAGATTACGGGGCGAGGAATGAGCAGTTCTTC,TRBJ2-1,TRBV11-3,-,few
CASSPSSGGHTDTQYF,TGTGCCAGCAGCCCCTCTAGCGGGGGACACACAGATACGCAGTATTTT,TRBJ2-3,TRBV7-2,TRBD2,few
CASSPRGSRWPHF,TGTGCCAGCAGCCCACGAGGGAGCAGGTGGCCCCATTTT,TRBJ1-5,TRBV6-5,-,-